The clone carrying this T cell receptor beta chain turned up a few times. The antigen remains unidentified. As part of library construction, unique molecular identifiers were attached to individual cDNA molecules. MiXCR, run by TCRdb on the 5' RACE reads, gives a single entry per CDR3 protein. Of 75,000 to 95,000 distinct CDR3 sequences listed, around 17% are singletons. There are 13 residues in the CDR3. The germline CDR1 and CDR2 sequences are SEHNR and FQNEAQ (reference sequence). Trimming pared 3 bases from V and 1 base from J, leaving 6 bases between. The data were taken from a study of early T cells in non-severe SARS-CoV-2 infection. Study-wide points: A preference for anti-spike CD8 responses marked VDJdb matching, which missed private and CD4 specificities.

The sequence derives from an adult who was a healthcare worker with PCR-confirmed SARS-CoV-2 infection or an uninfected control (not recorded which). The V and J genes are TRBV7-9 and TRBJ2-5; D ambiguous. The sample consisted of whole blood, taken at baseline. The CDR3 is CASSLASQETQYF. In DNA form, the CDR3 reads TGTGCCAGCAGCTTGGCCAGCCAAGAGACCCAGTACTTC. The whole variable domain, remainder taken from reference TRBV7-9 and TRBJ2-5, is DTGVSQNPRHKITKRGQNVTFRCDPISEHNRLYWYRQTLGQGPEFLTYFQNEAQLEKSRLLSDRFSAERPKGSFSTLEIQRTEQGDSAMYLCASSLASQETQYFGPGTRLLVL.